The TCR beta chain under discussion was sequenced for a study of early T cells in non-severe SARS-CoV-2 infection. Study at large: Sequencing of unsorted whole blood was done on bulk RNA, leaving chains unpaired.

In this sample, this clonotype turned up a few times. Via MiXCR, TCRdb re-called the 5' RACE reads, giving one row per CDR3 protein. The sample contains 76,000 or so distinct CDR3 sequences, around 11% of which appear only once. This CDR3 region has 16 residues. Trimming pared 4 bases from V and 5 bases from J, leaving 20 bases between. Germline CDR1 and CDR2: LGHNA and YSLEER. The material sequenced was whole blood. The TCR was taken from an adult who was a healthcare worker with PCR-confirmed SARS-CoV-2 infection or an uninfected control (not recorded which). V and J are TRBV4-3 and TRBJ1-2, with D maybe TRBD1 (6 bases). CDR3 loop: CASSPPNTGNPYGYTF. CDR3 in DNA: TGCGCCAGCAGCCCGCCCAATACAGGGAACCCTTATGGCTACACCTTC.